These T cell receptor beta chains were read from a single sample in a study of OX40 agonist ivuxolimab in advanced cancers. TCRdb's table, derived via immunoSEQ multiplex PCR, lists solely in-frame clones and lacks some. The sample consists of about 80,000 clones, about 80% of them appearing once. Specimen: CD4+ or CD8+ T cells sorted from blood, collected in a trial of the OX40 agonist ivuxolimab. All receptors come from an adult with an advanced solid tumor such as melanoma, head and neck, liver or kidney cancer. Each CDR3 is given with its conserved first and last residue.

v_gene	CDR3aa
TRBV7-9	CASSLAKGQQKETQYF
TRBV11-2	CASSLDPGSNQPQHF
TRBV9	CASSVAAGQGYGYTF
TRBV15	CATSSWDRTYEQYF
TRBV9	CASSGKGADTQYF
TRBV5-8	CASSLRPWGTDNNQPQHF
TRBV19	CASSSYVYEQYF
TRBV28	CASYKGAMSEKLFF
TRBV27	CASSLSWGQGGLAFF
TRBV5-1	CASSLGQGYNEQFF
TRBV27	CASSLSGARGTNYGYTF
TRBV19	CASMPGVGQGITKATGELFF
TRBV7-9	CASSLPGVGTDTQYF
TRBV30	CAWSRGIGSLNTIYF
TRBV15	CATTGPGSNQPQHF
TRBV25-1	CASSVGNYGYTF
TRBV6-4	CASSDKWGGELFF
TRBV7-9	CASSPPGGGYDTQYF
TRBV27	CASSSSLPTSGSYEQYF
TRBV7-9	CASSTGYNEQFF
TRBV9	CASSVSGQVIKSEQYF
TRBV7-2	CASSLSAITTDTQYF
TRBV28	CASSFLLTRPATAGYTF
TRBV19	CASSIYSIGSQPQHF
TRBV4-1	CASSQPTVIGNEKLFF